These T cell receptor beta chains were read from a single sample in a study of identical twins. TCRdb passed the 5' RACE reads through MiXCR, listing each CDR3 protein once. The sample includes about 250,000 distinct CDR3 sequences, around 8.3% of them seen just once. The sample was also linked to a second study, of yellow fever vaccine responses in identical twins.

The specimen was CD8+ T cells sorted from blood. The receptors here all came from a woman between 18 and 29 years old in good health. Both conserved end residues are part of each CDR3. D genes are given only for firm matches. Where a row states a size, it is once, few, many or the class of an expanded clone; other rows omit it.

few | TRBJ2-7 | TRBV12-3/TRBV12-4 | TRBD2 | TGTGCCAGCAGTTTGAGCGGGGTGGGCTACGAGCAGTACTTC | CASSLSGVGYEQYF
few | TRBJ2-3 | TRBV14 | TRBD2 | TGTGCCAGCAGCCAAGATCGGGGCCTAGCGGGAGTTAAGAGGGATACGCAGTATTTT | CASSQDRGLAGVKRDTQYF
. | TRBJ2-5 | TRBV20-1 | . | TGCAGTGCTAGACCCAGAGCACGAGAGACCCAGTACTTC | CSARPRARETQYF
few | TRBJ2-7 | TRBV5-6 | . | TGTGCCAGCAGCTCCCGGACGTCAAGGGAGTACTTC | CASSSRTSREYF
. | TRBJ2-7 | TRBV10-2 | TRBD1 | TGCGCCAGCAGTGAGATGATTGGGACAGATTCTTTCGAGCAGTACTTC | CASSEMIGTDSFEQYF
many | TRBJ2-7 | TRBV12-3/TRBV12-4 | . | TGTGCCAGCAGAAAACTAACATCCTACGAGCAGTACTTC | CASRKLTSYEQYF
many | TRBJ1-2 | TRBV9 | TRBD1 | TGTGCCAGCAGCGGGACCCGGGGACAGGGCACCGATGGAAGCTATGGCTACACCTTC | CASSGTRGQGTDGSYGYTF
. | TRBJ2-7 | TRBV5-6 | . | TGTGCCAGCAGCTTAGGGGTGAATAACTACGAGCAGTACTTC | CASSLGVNNYEQYF
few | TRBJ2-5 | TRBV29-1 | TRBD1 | TGCAGCGTACAGACAGGGGACAAGACCCAGTACTTC | CSVQTGDKTQYF
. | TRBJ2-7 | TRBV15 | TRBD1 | TGTGCCACCAGCACCCGGGACAGGAGGTACGAGCAGTACTTC | CATSTRDRRYEQYF
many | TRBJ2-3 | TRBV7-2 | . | TGTGCCAGCAGCTCAACCCTAGATACGCAGTATTTT | CASSSTLDTQYF
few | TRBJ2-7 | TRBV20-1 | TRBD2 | TGCAGTGCGCCCGGAGTGGATAGCGGGGCTGTCTACGAGCAGTACTTC | CSAPGVDSGAVYEQYF
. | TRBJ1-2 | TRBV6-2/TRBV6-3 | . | TGTGCCAGCAGTTACTCCAAACAGGGCGGCTATGGCTACACCTTC | CASSYSKQGGYGYTF
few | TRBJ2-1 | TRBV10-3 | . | TGTGCCATCAGCGAGCCCCTGGGCGATGAGCAGTTCTTC | CAISEPLGDEQFF
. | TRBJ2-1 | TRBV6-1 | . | TGTGCCAGCTTTATAGGGGGAGCTTACAATGAGCAGTTCTTC | CASFIGGAYNEQFF
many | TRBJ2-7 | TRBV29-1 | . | TGCAGCGTTGAAGAGACTAGCTCCTACGAGCAGTACTTC | CSVEETSSYEQYF
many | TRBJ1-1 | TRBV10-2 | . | TGCGCCAGCAGTGAGTCGGGAGATCACACTGAAGCTTTCTTT | CASSESGDHTEAFF
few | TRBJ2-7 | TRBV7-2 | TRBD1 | TGTGCCAGCAGCTGGGGGACAGGGGGCGCCTACGAGCAGTACTTC | CASSWGTGGAYEQYF
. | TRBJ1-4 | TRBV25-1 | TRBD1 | TGTGCCAGCAGTGCGTTGGGACAGGACGTGGAAAAACTGTTTTTT | CASSALGQDVEKLFF
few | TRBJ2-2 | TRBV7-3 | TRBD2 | TGTGCCAGCAGCGCCCGGGGGGGGCCGGGCACCGGGGAGCTGTTTTTT | CASSARGGPGTGELFF
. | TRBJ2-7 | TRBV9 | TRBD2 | TGTGCCAGCAGCGGAGGAGCGGGGTTGGCCTACGAGCAGTACTTC | CASSGGAGLAYEQYF
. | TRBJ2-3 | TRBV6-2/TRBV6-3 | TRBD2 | TGTGCCAGCAGTTACTCCCCCGGACTAGCGGGTACCACAGATACGCAGTATTTT | CASSYSPGLAGTTDTQYF
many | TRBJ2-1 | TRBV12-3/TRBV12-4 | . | TGTGCCAGCAGTTTAGTCGTACCCAATGAGCAGTTCTTC | CASSLVVPNEQFF
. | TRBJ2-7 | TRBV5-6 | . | TGTGCCAGCAGCTTCTTGGCGAGTTCCTACGAGCAGTACTTC | CASSFLASSYEQYF
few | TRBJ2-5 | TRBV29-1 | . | TGCAGCGGGGCAGTGGGACGAGAGACCCAGTACTTC | CSGAVGRETQYF
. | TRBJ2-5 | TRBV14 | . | TGTGCCAGCAGCCAAGATCCAGGGAATGAAGAGACCCAGTACTTC | CASSQDPGNEETQYF
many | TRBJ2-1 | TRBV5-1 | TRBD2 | TGCGCCAGCAGCTTACTAGCGGGGGTCCCCTACAATGAGCAGTTCTTC | CASSLLAGVPYNEQFF
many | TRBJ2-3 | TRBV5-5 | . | TGTGCCAGCAGTAGGGAGCCGCAGTCAGATACGCAGTATTTT | CASSREPQSDTQYF
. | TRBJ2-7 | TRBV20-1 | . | TGCAGTGCTTTAGCGGCCAGGAGCTCCTACGAGCAGTACTTC | CSALAARSSYEQYF
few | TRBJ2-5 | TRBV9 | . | TGTGCCAGCAGCGTAGAGGGAAGACGGGAGACCCAGTACTTC | CASSVEGRRETQYF
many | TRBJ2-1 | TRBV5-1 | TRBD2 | TGCGCCAGCAGCCCATTAGGAGCGGGAGTAGATGAGCAGTTCTTC | CASSPLGAGVDEQFF
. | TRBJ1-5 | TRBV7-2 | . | TGTGCCAGCAGCTTAGAGGGGATGCATCAGCCCCAGCATTTT | CASSLEGMHQPQHF
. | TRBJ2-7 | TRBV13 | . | TGTGCCAGCAGCTACACTACGAACTACGAGCAGTACTTC | CASSYTTNYEQYF
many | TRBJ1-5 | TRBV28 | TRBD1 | TGTGCCAGCAGTTCCCGAGACAGGGGTGATCAGCCCCAGCATTTT | CASSSRDRGDQPQHF
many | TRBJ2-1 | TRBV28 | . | TGTGCCAGCAGTTTAGAAGGGGCCCGAGACAATGAGCAGTTCTTC | CASSLEGARDNEQFF
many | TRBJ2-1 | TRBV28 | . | TGTGCCAGCAGTTGGGCCAATGAGCAGTTCTTC | CASSWANEQFF
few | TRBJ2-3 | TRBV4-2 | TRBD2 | TGTGCCAGCAGCCCACCGGGGGGAACGTCGACAGCTTACACCCGCGGGTATGCAGATACGCAGTATTTT | CASSPPGGTSTAYTRGYADTQYF
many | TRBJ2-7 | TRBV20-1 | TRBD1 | TGCAGTGCCGTAGGACAGGGAAGCTCCTACGAGCAGTACTTC | CSAVGQGSSYEQYF
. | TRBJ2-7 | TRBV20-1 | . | TGCAGTGCCGTGGGGGGTCTCAGCTACGAGCAGTACTTC | CSAVGGLSYEQYF
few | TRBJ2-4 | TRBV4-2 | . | TGTGCCAGCAGCCACGTACTAGGCGTTCAGTACTTC | CASSHVLGVQYF
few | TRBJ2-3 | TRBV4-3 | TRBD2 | TGCGCCAGCAGCCAAGATTCGGGACTAGCGTCAGATACGCAGTATTTT | CASSQDSGLASDTQYF
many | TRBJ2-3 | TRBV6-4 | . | TGTGCCAGCAGTGACAGGAGCACAGATACGCAGTATTTT | CASSDRSTDTQYF
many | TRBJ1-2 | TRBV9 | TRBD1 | TGTGCCAGCAGCGCGCGGACAGGGCCGGGTGGCTACACCTTC | CASSARTGPGGYTF
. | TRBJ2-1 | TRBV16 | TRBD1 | TGTGCCAGCAGCCAATCCGCACAGGGGTTCTACAATGAGCAGTTCTTC | CASSQSAQGFYNEQFF
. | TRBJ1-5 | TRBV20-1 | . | TGCAGTGCCCTTTTCGGAAAGGCAAGCAATCAGCCCCAGCATTTT | CSALFGKASNQPQHF
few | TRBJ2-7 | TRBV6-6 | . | TGTGCCAGCAGATTATCTTACGAGCAGTACTTC | CASRLSYEQYF